The 14 T cell receptor beta chains listed next were all sequenced from one sample in a study of CD8+ T cells in alopecia areata. Following extraction, RNA underwent reverse transcription to cDNA, which served as the sequencing template. TCRdb keeps only in-frame clones here, not all; method: immunoSEQ multiplex PCR. This sample has 69,000 or so clones, with roughly 61% found just once. The sequences come from CD8+ T cells sorted from blood, collected at week 0. The receptors here all came from a human donor with alopecia areata.

There are a few counts of this clone. The chain couples TRBV29-1 to TRBJ2-7, with 8 bases fitting TRBD1. The CDR3 loop spans 12 amino acids. CDR1 and CDR2 from the germline V gene are SQVTM and ANQGSEA. J was trimmed by 3 bases and V by 7 bases; bases with no gene match: 5. The CDR3 reads CSANRGDYEQYF. The CDR3 nucleotides are TGCAGCGCCAACAGGGGGGACTACGAGCAGTACTTC.

The chain joins TRBV5-1 to TRBJ2-7; 8 bases line up with TRBD1. The CDR3 loop spans 16 amino acids. Per germline, CDR1 SGHRS and CDR2 YFSETQ. With 4 bases clipped from V and 0 bases from J, the junction kept 9 bases outside the gene matches. The CDR3 loop is CASSTGQGLSSYEQYF. The CDR3 DNA follows: TGCGCCAGCAGCACAGGACAGGGATTGAGCTCCTACGAGCAGTACTTC. Filled out from reference TRBV5-1 and TRBJ2-7, the complete variable domain reads KAGVTQTPRYLIKTRGQQVTLSCSPISGHRSVSWYQQTPGQGLQFLFEYFSETQRNKGNFPGRFSGRQFSNSRSEMNVSTLELGDSALYLCASSTGQGLSSYEQYFGPGTRLTVT.

The rearrangement links TRBV2 to TRBJ2-7, with 7 bases lining up with TRBD1. This CDR3 region has 13 residues. CDR1 SNHLY and CDR2 FYNNEI come from the germline V gene. After removal of 3 bases from V and 4 bases from J, the junction contained 3 bases not matched to a gene. The CDR3 protein is CASSDSTGYEQYF. CDR3 in DNA: TGTGCCAGCAGTGACTCGACAGGGTACGAGCAGTACTTC.

In nucleotides, the CDR3 is TGTGCCAGCAGCTTTAGCGGGCGGGGGTCGGAGCAGTACTTC. It specifies CASSFSGRGSEQYF. V is TRBV7-9 and J is TRBJ2-7; 7 positions agree with TRBD2. Trimming cost V 3 bases and J 7 bases; bases outside gene matches: 9. In germline, CDR1 is SEHNR, CDR2 FQNEAQ (reference sequence). The CDR3 is made up of 14 amino acids.

The chain is built from TRBV27 and TRBJ2-1; D is ambiguous. The V and J ends lost 8 bases and 8 bases respectively, with 7 bases between them. Per germline, CDR1 MNHEY and CDR2 SMNVEV (reference sequence). The CDR3 spans 10 residues. CDR3 coding DNA: TGTGCCAGCTTTGGAGATGAGCAGTTCTTC. This sequence encodes CASFGDEQFF.

This chain joins TRBV30 and TRBJ2-7; D remains unclear. V shed 3 bases and J shed 2 bases, with 8 bases lying between them. CDR3 length: 12 amino acids. Germline assignment: CDR1 GTSNPN and CDR2 SVGIG (reference sequence). CDR3 in amino acids: CAWRTAAYEQYF. Here the CDR3 DNA reads TGTGCCTGGAGGACGGCAGCCTACGAGCAGTACTTC.

This clone was seen only a few times. The chain is built from TRBV5-1 and TRBJ1-1, with D possibly being TRBD1 (6 bases). Germline CDR1 is SGHRS and CDR2 is YFSETQ. This CDR3 spans 16 amino acids. Trimming took 3 bases from V and 4 from J, leaving 19 bases between them. The CDR3 DNA reads as TGCGCCAGCAGCTATGGACAGCAGGCTATCGGCACTGAAGCTTTCTTT. It is translated as CASSYGQQAIGTEAFF.

The chain employs TRBV29-1 and TRBJ2-1, with TRBD2 matching over 15 bases. The CDR3 is made up of 20 amino acids. V was clipped by 5 bases and J by 3 bases; unmatched bases: 17. Germline V gene sequence: CDR1 SQVTM, CDR2 ANQGSEA. The CDR3 spells CSVPFGFPGLAGGYYNEQFF. In DNA form, the CDR3 reads TGCAGCGTTCCCTTTGGCTTCCCGGGACTAGCGGGGGGTTACTACAATGAGCAGTTCTTC.

The table lists this clone with a few counts. The CDR3 DNA reads TGCGCCAGCAGCCCCGACCTAGCGGGGACCGCCTACGAGCAGTACTTC. It specifies CASSPDLAGTAYEQYF. This sequence joins TRBV5-1 and TRBJ2-7; TRBD2 agrees at 9 bases. CDR1 is SGHRS and CDR2 is YFSETQ in the germline V gene. V gave up 4 bases and J gave up 2 bases; unmatched junction bases: 10. The CDR3 spans 16 residues.

This clone came up a few times. The chain couples TRBV4-1 to TRBJ2-5, with D uncertain. The CDR3 runs to 14 residues. The germline gives CDR1 MGHRA, CDR2 YSYEKL. Trimming pared 1 base from V and 5 bases from J, leaving 11 bases between. The CDR3 loop reads CASSQVLGMETQYF. As DNA, the CDR3 is TGCGCCAGCAGCCAAGTGCTAGGGATGGAGACCCAGTACTTC.

V usage is TRBV29-1 and J usage is TRBJ2-1; D unresolved. The germline V and J ends were trimmed by 3 bases and 4 bases, with 10 bases remaining between them. The CDR3 covers 13 residues. Germline-derived CDR1 and CDR2 are SQVTM and ANQGSEA. The DNA for the CDR3 is TGCAGCGTTGATGGCCTAGGGTACAATGAGCAGTTCTTC. Protein sequence: CSVDGLGYNEQFF.

J is TRBJ2-7 and V is TRBV6-5, with D unresolved. CDR1 and CDR2 (germline): MNHEY, SVGAGI. The CDR3 has 14 amino acids. V was pared by 5 bases and J by 6 bases, with 17 bases between. CDR3 DNA: TGTGCCAGCAGTCCTGCCCGGAGCTCGGGCGAGCAGTACTTC. Its protein is CASSPARSSGEQYF.

This chain connects TRBV4-1 to TRBJ2-1; no definite D call. Germline V lookup: CDR1 MGHRA, CDR2 YSYEKL. Trimming removed 1 base at V and 10 bases at J, with 11 bases between. This CDR3 has 13 residues. The CDR3 sequence: CASSQVSNWEQFF. In DNA, the CDR3 is TGCGCCAGCAGCCAAGTGTCCAATTGGGAGCAGTTCTTC.

The rearrangement links TRBV27 to TRBJ1-2, with D tentatively TRBD1 (6 bases). CDR3 length: 13 amino acids. The germline V and J ends were trimmed by 5 bases and 4 bases, with 11 bases remaining between them. Germline CDR1 MNHEY, CDR2 SMNVEV (reference sequence). CDR3 residues: CASSEQGVYGYTF. The CDR3 nucleotides are TGTGCCAGCAGTGAACAGGGCGTCTATGGCTACACCTTC.